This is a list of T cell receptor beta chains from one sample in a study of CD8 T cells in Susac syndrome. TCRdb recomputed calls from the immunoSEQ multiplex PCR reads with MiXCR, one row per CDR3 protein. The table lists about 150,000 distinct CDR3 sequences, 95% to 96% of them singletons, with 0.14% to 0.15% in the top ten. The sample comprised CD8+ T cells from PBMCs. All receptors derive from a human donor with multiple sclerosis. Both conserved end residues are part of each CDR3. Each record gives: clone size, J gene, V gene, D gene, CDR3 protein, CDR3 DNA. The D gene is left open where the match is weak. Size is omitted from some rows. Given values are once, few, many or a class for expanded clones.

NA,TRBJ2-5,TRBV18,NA,CASSPPQGLSETQYF,TGTGCCAGCTCACCACCCCAGGGCTTATCAGAGACCCAGTACTTC
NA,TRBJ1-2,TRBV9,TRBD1,CASSVEVLGTANYGYTF,TGTGCCAGCAGCGTAGAGGTCCTGGGGACAGCAAACTATGGCTACACCTTC
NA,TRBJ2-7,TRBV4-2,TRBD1,CASSPVEGAFNEQYF,TGTGCCAGCAGCCCCGTAGAGGGGGCCTTCAACGAACAGTACTTC
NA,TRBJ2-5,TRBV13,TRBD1,CASSRRRGGGQETQYF,TGTGCCAGCAGCCGGAGGCGAGGGGGCGGTCAGGAGACCCAGTACTTC
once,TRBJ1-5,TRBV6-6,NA,CASSYGRGGEQPQHF,TGTGCCAGCAGTTACGGTCGGGGGGGAGAACAGCCCCAGCATTTT
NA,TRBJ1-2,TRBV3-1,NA,CASSRFQGNYGYTF,TGTGCCAGCAGCCGTTTTCAGGGAAACTATGGCTACACCTTC
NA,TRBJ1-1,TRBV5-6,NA,CASSLVQRNTEAFF,TGTGCCAGCAGCTTGGTACAGAGAAACACTGAAGCTTTCTTT
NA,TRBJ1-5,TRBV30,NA,CAWSQDSSNQPQHF,TGTGCCTGGAGTCAGGACAGTAGCAATCAGCCCCAGCATTTT
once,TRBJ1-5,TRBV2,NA,CASSDRGHYQPQHF,TGTGCCAGCAGTGACCGGGGTCATTATCAGCCCCAGCATTTT
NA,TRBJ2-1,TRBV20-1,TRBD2,CSAWTRISNEQFF,TGCAGTGCTTGGACTAGAATTAGTAATGAGCAGTTCTTC
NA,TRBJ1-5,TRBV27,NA,CASSLGGFDQPQHF,TGTGCCAGCAGTTTAGGGGGCTTTGATCAGCCCCAGCATTTT
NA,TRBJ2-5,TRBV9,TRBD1,CASSVGDRAYETQYF,TGTGCCAGCAGCGTAGGAGACAGGGCGTATGAGACCCAGTACTTC
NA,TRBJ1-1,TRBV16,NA,CASSQEYPRGEAFF,TGTGCCAGCAGCCAAGAGTACCCCCGGGGGGAAGCTTTCTTT
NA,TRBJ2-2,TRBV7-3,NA,CASSLTPSPDRRSNTGELFF,TGTGCCAGCAGCTTAACCCCCAGCCCAGACAGGCGGAGCAACACCGGGGAGCTGTTTTTT
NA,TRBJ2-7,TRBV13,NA,CASSWGSEQYF,TGTGCCAGCAGCTGGGGCTCCGAGCAGTACTTC
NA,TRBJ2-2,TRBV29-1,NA,CSTTGPGPGELFF,TGCAGCACCACGGGGCCGGGGCCCGGGGAGCTGTTTTTT
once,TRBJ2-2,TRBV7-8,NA,CASSPARTGELFF,TGTGCCAGCAGCCCCGCCCGAACCGGGGAGCTGTTTTTT
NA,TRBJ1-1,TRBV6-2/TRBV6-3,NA,CASSHTDIGGTEAFF,TGTGCCAGCAGCCACACCGACATTGGTGGGACTGAAGCTTTCTTT
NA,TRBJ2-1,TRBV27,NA,CASKVYNEQFF,TGTGCCAGCAAGGTCTACAATGAGCAGTTCTTC
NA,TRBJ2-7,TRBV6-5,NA,CASSYFGSASYEQYF,TGTGCCAGCAGTTACTTCGGATCCGCCTCCTACGAGCAGTACTTC
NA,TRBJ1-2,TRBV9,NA,CASSGGQDGNYGYTF,TGTGCCAGCAGCGGTGGACAAGACGGTAACTATGGCTACACCTTC
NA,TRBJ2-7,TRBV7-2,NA,CASSLAGRGVYEQYF,TGTGCCAGCAGCTTAGCGGGCAGAGGGGTGTACGAGCAGTACTTC
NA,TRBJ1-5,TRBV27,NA,CASGEGVYNQPQHF,TGTGCCAGCGGGGAAGGAGTATACAATCAGCCCCAGCATTTT
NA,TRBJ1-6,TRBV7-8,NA,CASSPADREVYSPLHF,TGTGCCAGCAGCCCAGCTGATAGGGAGGTCTACTCACCCCTCCACTTT
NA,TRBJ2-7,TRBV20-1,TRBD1,CSATSGTGPYEQYF,TGCAGTGCTACCTCCGGGACAGGACCCTACGAGCAGTACTTC
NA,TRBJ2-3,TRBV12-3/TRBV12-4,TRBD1,CASVGPTGGKDTQYF,TGTGCCAGCGTGGGGCCGACAGGGGGCAAAGATACGCAGTATTTT
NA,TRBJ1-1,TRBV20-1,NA,CSARDGRFMNTEAFF,TGCAGTGCTAGGGACGGACGTTTCATGAACACTGAAGCTTTCTTT
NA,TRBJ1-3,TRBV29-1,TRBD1,CSVVGIQGEHWNTIYF,TGCAGCGTTGTCGGAATCCAGGGGGAACATTGGAACACCATATATTTT
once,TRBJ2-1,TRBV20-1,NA,CSARDFRYSYNEQFF,TGCAGTGCTAGAGATTTTCGCTACTCCTACAATGAGCAGTTCTTC
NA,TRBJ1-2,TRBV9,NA,CASSVGGYGYTF,TGTGCCAGCAGCGTAGGTGGGTACGGCTACACCTTC
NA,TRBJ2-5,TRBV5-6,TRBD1,CASSLVVGQGAGETQYF,TGTGCCAGCAGCCTGGTAGTGGGACAGGGGGCAGGAGAGACCCAGTACTTC
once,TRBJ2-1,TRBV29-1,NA,CSVEKGLYNEQFF,TGCAGCGTTGAAAAGGGGTTATACAATGAGCAGTTCTTC
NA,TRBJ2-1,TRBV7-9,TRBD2,CASSLVAGEEQFF,TGTGCCAGCAGCTTAGTAGCGGGGGAGGAGCAGTTCTTC
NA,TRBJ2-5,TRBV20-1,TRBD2,CSARGSLAGLETQYF,TGCAGTGCTAGAGGCAGCCTAGCGGGGTTAGAGACCCAGTACTTC
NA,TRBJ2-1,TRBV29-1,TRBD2,CSAALSGAPYNEQFF,TGCAGCGCCGCACTTAGCGGGGCGCCCTACAATGAGCAGTTCTTC
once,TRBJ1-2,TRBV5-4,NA,CASSLLNGYTF,TGTGCCAGCAGCTTGCTGAATGGCTACACCTTC
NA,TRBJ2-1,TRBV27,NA,CASSGIYNEQFF,TGTGCCAGCAGCGGGATTTACAATGAGCAGTTCTTC
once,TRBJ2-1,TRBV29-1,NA,CSVEESSPHEQFF,TGCAGCGTTGAAGAATCGAGCCCCCATGAGCAGTTCTTC
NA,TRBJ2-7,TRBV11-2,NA,CASSLGSEGYEQYF,TGTGCCAGCAGCTTAGGATCGGAGGGCTACGAGCAGTACTTC
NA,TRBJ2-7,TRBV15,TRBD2,CATSREGGEQYF,TGTGCCACCAGCAGAGAGGGGGGGGAGCAGTACTTC
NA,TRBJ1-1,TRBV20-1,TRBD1,CSAHGTGWTEAFF,TGCAGTGCCCATGGGACAGGGTGGACTGAAGCTTTCTTT
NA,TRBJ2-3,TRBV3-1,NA,CASSQPSGTDTQYF,TGTGCCAGCAGCCAACCATCGGGAACAGATACGCAGTATTTT